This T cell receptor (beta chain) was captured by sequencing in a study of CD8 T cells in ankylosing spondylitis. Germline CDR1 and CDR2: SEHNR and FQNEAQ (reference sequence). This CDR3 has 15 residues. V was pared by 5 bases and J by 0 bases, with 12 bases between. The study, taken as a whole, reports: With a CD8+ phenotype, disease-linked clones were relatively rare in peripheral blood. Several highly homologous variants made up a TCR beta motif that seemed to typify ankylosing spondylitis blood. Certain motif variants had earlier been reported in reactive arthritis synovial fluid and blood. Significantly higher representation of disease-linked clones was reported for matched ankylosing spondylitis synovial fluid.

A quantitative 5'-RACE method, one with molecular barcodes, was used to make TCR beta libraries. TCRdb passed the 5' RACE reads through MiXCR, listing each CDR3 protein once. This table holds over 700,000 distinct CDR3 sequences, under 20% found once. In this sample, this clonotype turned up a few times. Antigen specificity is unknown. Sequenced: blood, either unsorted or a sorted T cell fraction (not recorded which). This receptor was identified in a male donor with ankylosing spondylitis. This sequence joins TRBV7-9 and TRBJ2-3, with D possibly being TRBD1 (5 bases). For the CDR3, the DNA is TGTGCCAGCAGCCCCTCTTGGGGCAGCACAGATACGCAGTATTTT. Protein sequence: CASSPSWGSTDTQYF.